These 28 T cell receptor beta chains were all obtained from the same sample, sequenced in a study of blood T cell repertoires in COVID-19. Assay: immunoSEQ multiplex PCR; the TCRdb copy retains only in-frame clones and omits some. The table lists 360,000 or so clones, roughly 90% of them singletons. The specimen was PBMCs or T cells enriched from blood (not recorded which). Source of these receptors: a woman aged 30 to 39 who had been exposed to COVID-19.

This chain joins TRBV15 and TRBJ2-1; 12 bases fit TRBD2. Germline CDR1 and CDR2: LNHNV and YYDKDF (reference sequence). The CDR3 is made up of 17 amino acids. V was clipped by 5 bases and J by 4 bases; unmatched bases: 9. The chain's CDR3 is CATSPRLAGVGYNEQFF. The CDR3 nucleotides read TGTGCCACCAGCCCCCGACTAGCGGGAGTGGGTTACAATGAGCAGTTCTTC.

This sequence joins TRBV7-9 and TRBJ2-2; 9 nucleotides match TRBD2. The length of the CDR3 is 13 residues. Per germline, CDR1 SEHNR and CDR2 FQNEAQ (reference sequence). The DNA for the CDR3 is TGTGCTGGCAGGCGGGAGGGAACCGGGGAGCTGTTTTTT. Translated, it gives CAGRREGTGELFF.

This chain links TRBV21-1 with TRBJ1-1; the table's D call, TRBD1, has no DNA check behind it. TRBV21-1 is assigned pseudogene status. The CDR3 runs 12 residues. The CDR3 sequence: CASPIVNRMTFF. CDR3 DNA: TGTGCCAGCCCGATCGTTAACAGGATGACTTTCTTT.

V gene TRBV5-4 combines with J gene TRBJ2-3; 7 nucleotides match TRBD1. V gave up 4 bases and J gave up 1 base; unmatched junction bases: 3. The CDR3 runs to 14 residues. Germline assignment: CDR1 SGHNT and CDR2 YYREEE (reference sequence). Here the CDR3 DNA reads TGTGCCAGCAGCATCGACAGGGGCACAGATACGCAGTATTTT. Its protein is CASSIDRGTDTQYF.

The chain couples TRBV28 to TRBJ1-4; no clear D. The germline CDR1 and CDR2 sequences are MDHEN and SYDVKM. V lost 5 bases, J lost 10 bases, and 23 bases lay in between. This CDR3 is built from 16 residues. The CDR3 coding sequence is TGTGCCAGCAGTCCGGATAAGGGAGGGAACGTGTTAAAACTGTTTTTT. Its protein product is CASSPDKGGNVLKLFF.

This chain links TRBV21-1 with TRBJ2-3; the table's D gene call, TRBD2, was not cross checked with the DNA. TRBV21-1 is described as a pseudogene. This CDR3 region has 16 residues. DNA of the CDR3: TGTGCCAGCAGCAAAGGGGTAGCCCCCTTCACAGATACGCAGTATTTT. This translates into CASSKGVAPFTDTQYF.

In DNA, the CDR3 is TGTGCCAGCAGCTTACAGGGGTTACCCCCCTACGAGCAGTACTTC. It encodes CASSLQGLPPYEQYF. The chain recombines TRBV7-3 with TRBJ2-7, with D possibly matching TRBD1 (6 bases). V was shortened by 2 bases and J by 2 bases, with 13 bases between the two germline ends. CDR3 length equals 15 residues. Germline V CDR1 and CDR2: SGHTA, FQGTGA. Variable domain in full (rest from reference TRBV7-3 and TRBJ2-7): GAGVSQTPSNKVTEKGKYVELRCDPISGHTALYWYRQSLGQGPEFLIYFQGTGAADDSGLPNDRFFAVRPEGSVSTLKIQRTERGDSAVYLCASSLQGLPPYEQYFGPGTRLTVT.

Comments on this clone: The junction differs from germline at one of its ends, possibly a read error. The chain recombines TRBV7-7 with TRBJ2-5, with 7 bases that match TRBD2. This CDR3 region has 16 residues. CDR1 is SSHAT and CDR2 is FNYEAQ in the germline V gene (reference sequence). The CDR3 DNA sequence: TGTGCTAGCAGCTTATCCCAAGGACTAGTCCAAGAGACCCAGTACTTC. This encodes CASSLSQGLVQETQYF.

The rearrangement uses TRBV2 and TRBJ2-7; D may be TRBD1 (6 bases). Trimming shortened V by 10 bases and J by 0 bases, and 13 bases separated the two germline ends. This CDR3 is built from 13 residues. Germline CDR1 and CDR2: SNHLY and FYNNEI. CDR3 region: CAIHGTFSYEQYF. Here the CDR3 DNA reads TGTGCCATCCATGGGACATTCTCCTACGAGCAGTACTTC.

The rearrangement links TRBV29-1 to TRBJ1-1, with D possibly TRBD1 on 5 matching bases. The germline V and J ends were trimmed by 3 bases and 6 bases, with 11 bases remaining between them. The germline CDR1 and CDR2 sequences are SQVTM and ANQGSEA. This CDR3 region has 12 residues. The chain's CDR3 is CSVDRANAEAFF. CDR3 coding DNA: TGCAGCGTTGACAGGGCCAACGCTGAAGCTTTCTTT.

The chain employs TRBV19 and TRBJ1-5, with D tentatively TRBD1 (5 bases). Trimming left V 8 bases short and J 4 bases short, with 12 bases between. Germline V gene sequence: CDR1 LNHDA, CDR2 SQIVND (reference sequence). The CDR3 is made up of 13 amino acids. The DNA for the CDR3 is TGTGCCAGTCATGCCAGGGAAAATCAGCCCCAGCATTTT. Translating gives CASHARENQPQHF.

The chain recombines TRBV11-2 with TRBJ2-7; D is undetermined. The V gene lost 1 base and the J gene lost 0 bases, with 13 bases spanning the gap. This CDR3 contains 16 residues. Per germline, CDR1 SGHAT and CDR2 FQNNGV. This chain's CDR3 is CASSLVAVQISYEQYF. In DNA, the CDR3 is TGTGCCAGCAGCTTAGTGGCGGTACAAATCTCCTACGAGCAGTACTTC. Full variable domain (remainder filled in from reference TRBV11-2 and TRBJ2-7): EAGVAQSPRYKIIEKRQSVAFWCNPISGHATLYWYQQILGQGPKLLIQFQNNGVVDDSQLPKDRFSAERLKGVDSTLKIQPAKLEDSAVYLCASSLVAVQISYEQYFGPGTRLTVT.

V and J are TRBV5-1 and TRBJ2-7, with a possible D match to TRBD2 (5 bases). The CDR3 is made up of 14 amino acids. V was cut by 4 bases and J by 4 bases, with 15 bases left in between. CDR1 and CDR2 (germline): SGHRS, YFSETQ. CDR3 sequence: CASSTGESSYEQYF. The DNA of the CDR3 is TGCGCCAGCAGCACCGGGGAGTCGTCGTACGAGCAGTACTTC.

The chain links TRBV29-1 to TRBJ2-5, with TRBD2 identical over 7 bases. The CDR3 covers 14 residues. Germline assignment: CDR1 SQVTM and CDR2 ANQGSEA. The trim removed 4 bases at V and 3 bases at J, leaving 8 bases unmatched. CDR3 loop: CSVVVLGTKETQYF. CDR3 nucleotide sequence: TGCAGCGTTGTAGTTTTGGGGACTAAAGAGACCCAGTACTTC.

The chain couples TRBV5-1 to TRBJ1-1; 8 nucleotides agree with TRBD1. The ends lost 0 bases at V and 0 bases at J; junction bases unmatched: 4. Germline V gene sequence: CDR1 SGHRS, CDR2 YFSETQ. This CDR3 comprises 16 residues. In DNA form, the CDR3 reads TGCGCCAGCAGCTTGGTGGACAGGGAATTGAACACTGAAGCTTTCTTT. It codes for CASSLVDRELNTEAFF.

The V and J genes are TRBV11-3 and TRBJ2-7; tentatively, D is TRBD1 or TRBD2 (8 bases each). This CDR3 is 16 amino acids long. CDR1 and CDR2 from the germline V gene are SGHNT and YENEEA. Trimming left V 5 bases short and J 0 bases short, with 17 bases between. CDR3 in amino acids: CASSVAGQAISYEQYF. The DNA of the CDR3 is TGTGCCAGCAGCGTAGCGGGACAGGCGATCTCCTACGAGCAGTACTTC.

Only one count was recorded for this clone. CDR3 sequence reads: CASSIGDRVGNQPQHF. The CDR3, as DNA: TGTGCCAGTAGTATAGGAGACAGGGTTGGGAATCAGCCCCAGCATTTT. The chain joins TRBV19 to TRBJ1-5; 7 bases align to TRBD1. The CDR3 consists of 16 residues. From germline, CDR1 is LNHDA and CDR2 SQIVND (reference sequence). J gave up 4 bases and V 1 base, and 7 bases lay outside the gene matches.

With regard to this clone: In the same sample, other DNA sequences code for this CDR3. This chain uses TRBV24-1 with TRBJ1-2; no clear D gene. The CDR3 is 11 residues long. Trimming took off 7 bases at V and 5 bases at J, with 7 bases between the two ends. Germline CDR1 KGHDR, CDR2 SFDVKD. The CDR3 region is CATSRGYGYTF. CDR3 DNA: TGTGCCACCAGCCGGGGTTATGGCTACACCTTC.

V gene TRBV10-3 combines with J gene TRBJ2-3, with 9 nucleotides matching TRBD2. CDR1 ENHRY and CDR2 SYGVKD come from the germline V gene. CDR3 length equals 15 residues. The V gene end was trimmed by 6 bases and the J gene end by 3 bases; junction bases not matched to a gene: 7. The CDR3 DNA reads TGTGCCATCAGGGGTCTAGCGGGAAGAACAGATACGCAGTATTTT. Protein product: CAIRGLAGRTDTQYF.

This chain links TRBV4-2 with TRBJ2-1, with D perhaps TRBD2 (6 bases). Germline CDR1 and CDR2: LGHNA and YNFKEQ. CDR3 length: 17 residues. V lost 0 bases and J lost 6, with 18 bases in between. The CDR3 region has the DNA TGTGCCAGCAGCCAAGAGGGGCGGCTAGCCGGGGGCAATGAGCAGTTCTTC. Protein: CASSQEGRLAGGNEQFF.

There are a few counts of this clone. The genes are TRBV11-2 and TRBJ1-2, with D possibly TRBD1 on 6 matching bases. V dropped 1 base and J dropped 5 bases, with 17 bases sitting between them. Germline V gives CDR1 SGHAT, CDR2 FQNNGV. The CDR3 length is 16 residues. Here the CDR3 reads CASSLVAGAQEYGYTF. The CDR3 nucleotides read TGTGCCAGCAGCTTAGTAGCGGGGGCGCAGGAGTATGGCTACACCTTC. The complete variable domain, with remaining parts taken from reference TRBV11-2 and TRBJ1-2, reads EAGVAQSPRYKIIEKRQSVAFWCNPISGHATLYWYQQILGQGPKLLIQFQNNGVVDDSQLPKDRFSAERLKGVDSTLKIQPAKLEDSAVYLCASSLVAGAQEYGYTFGSGTRLTVV.

V is TRBV27 and J is TRBJ1-2; 9 bases map to TRBD1. From germline, CDR1 is MNHEY and CDR2 SMNVEV (reference sequence). The CDR3 covers 13 residues. V gave up 7 bases and J gave up 7 bases; unmatched junction bases: 7. The CDR3 reads CASNSQGAPGYTF. The DNA for the CDR3 is TGTGCCAGCAACTCACAGGGGGCGCCTGGCTACACCTTC.

V gene TRBV5-5 combines with J gene TRBJ2-7; TRBD1 matches 7 bases. V gave up 3 bases and J gave up 2 bases; unmatched junction bases: 8. Per germline, CDR1 SGHKS and CDR2 YYEKEE (reference sequence). This CDR3 comprises 15 residues. CDR3 protein: CASSYYGQAAYEQYF. The CDR3 coding sequence is TGTGCCAGCAGCTACTACGGACAGGCGGCCTACGAGCAGTACTTC. Full variable domain (rest looked up from reference TRBV5-5 and TRBJ2-7): DAGVTQSPTHLIKTRGQQVTLRCSPISGHKSVSWYQQVLGQGPQFIFQYYEKEERGRGNFPDRFSARQFPNYSSELNVNALLLGDSALYLCASSYYGQAAYEQYFGPGTRLTVT.

The chain joins TRBV30 to TRBJ1-2, with a possible D match to TRBD1 (6 bases). The CDR3 is 15 amino acids. CDR1 GTSNPN and CDR2 SVGIG come from the germline V gene (reference sequence). The V gene lost 8 bases and the J gene lost 3 bases, with 22 bases spanning the gap. The CDR3 region is CALEYSRQAHYGYTF. Written as DNA, the CDR3 is TGTGCCCTGGAGTATAGTAGACAGGCTCACTATGGCTACACCTTC.

The chain couples TRBV6-5 to TRBJ2-7, with 11 bases lining up with TRBD2. The germline gives CDR1 MNHEY, CDR2 SVGAGI. The junction had 3 bases not matched to a gene; V was cut back by 9 bases and J by 2 bases. This CDR3 has 13 amino acids. DNA for the CDR3: TGTGCCAGTTCACTAGCGGGGGCCTACGAGCAGTACTTC. Translated: CASSLAGAYEQYF.

The rearrangement links TRBV18 to TRBJ2-7; D gene unclear. The germline V gene encodes CDR1 KGHSH and CDR2 LQKENI. V was clipped by 6 bases and J by 0 bases, with 9 bases between them. The CDR3 has 13 residues. The CDR3, as DNA: TGTGCCAGCTCTCCGGGTAGCTCCTACGAGCAGTACTTC. Translated: CASSPGSSYEQYF.

In DNA, the CDR3 is TGTGCCAGCAGTCGTGGGGGGGTTGTGCAGTACTTC. This codes for CASSRGGVVQYF. The chain recombines TRBV28 with TRBJ2-7; 7 nucleotides match TRBD2. The J segment lost 9 bases and the V segment lost 5 bases, leaving 7 bases of the junction unmatched. The CDR3 loop spans 12 amino acids. The germline V gene has CDR1 MDHEN and CDR2 SYDVKM. Looking up the rest from reference TRBV28 and TRBJ2-7 gives the full variable domain: DVKVTQSSRYLVKRTGEKVFLECVQDMDHENMFWYRQDPGLGLRLIYFSYDVKMKEKGDIPEGYSVSREKKERFSLILESASTNQTSMYLCASSRGGVVQYFGPGTRLTVT.

The rearrangement joins TRBV11-2 to TRBJ2-6; 7 nucleotides align to TRBD1. Germline-derived CDR1 and CDR2 are SGHAT and FQNNGV. The CDR3 extends over 16 amino acids. With 4 bases clipped from V and 2 bases from J, the junction kept 5 bases outside the gene matches. The CDR3 spells CASSSYRGAGANVLTF. The CDR3 region has the DNA TGTGCCAGCAGCTCATACAGGGGAGCTGGGGCCAACGTCCTGACTTTC.